The next 22 T cell receptor beta chains were all read from a single sample in a study of early T cells in non-severe SARS-CoV-2 infection. TCRdb ran MiXCR on the 5' RACE reads and lists one entry per CDR3 protein. The table includes approximately 98,000 distinct CDR3 sequences, roughly an eighth detected once. The source material was whole blood. The receptor source for this set is an adult who was a healthcare worker with PCR-confirmed SARS-CoV-2 infection or an uninfected control (not recorded which).

This clonotype appeared a few times. This sequence joins TRBV7-8 and TRBJ1-1; possible D gene TRBD1, 5 bases. Germline-derived CDR1 and CDR2 are SGHVS and FQNEAQ. The V end lost 4 bases, the J end lost 5 bases, and 17 bases lay between the germline ends. CDR3 size: 15 residues. As DNA, the CDR3 is TGTGCCAGCAGCTCAGAAAGGTTATGGGGGACTGAAGCTTTCTTT. It specifies CASSSERLWGTEAFF. The whole variable domain, filled in from reference TRBV7-8 and TRBJ1-1, reads GAGVSQSPRYKVAKRGQDVALRCDPISGHVSLFWYQQALGQGPEFLTYFQNEAQLDKSGLPSDRFFAERPEGSVSTLKIQRTQQEDSAVYLCASSSERLWGTEAFFGQGTRLTVV.

This clonotype showed up just a few times. The chain carries TRBV3-1 and TRBJ2-1; D is ambiguous. V lost 0 bases to trimming and J lost 0 bases, with 9 bases between them. From germline, CDR1 is LGHDT and CDR2 YNNKEL (reference sequence). The CDR3 runs 16 residues. The CDR3 spells CASSQELPSSYNEQFF. The CDR3, as DNA: TGTGCCAGCAGCCAAGAGCTGCCTAGCTCCTACAATGAGCAGTTCTTC.

In its sample, this clonotype was seen many times. This chain uses TRBV30 with TRBJ1-4, with D possibly being TRBD1 (5 bases). Between the trimmed V and J ends, which lost 1 base and 7 bases, there was a span of 16 bases. Germline loops: CDR1 GTSNPN, CDR2 SVGIG (reference sequence). CDR3 size: 15 residues. The chain's CDR3 is CAWSEMGGSGEKLFF. The CDR3 region has the DNA TGTGCCTGGAGTGAAATGGGGGGATCCGGTGAAAAACTGTTTTTT.

The chain joins TRBV29-1 to TRBJ1-1; the D is unclear. The V gene lost 4 bases and the J gene lost 0 bases, with 9 bases spanning the gap. The germline V gene encodes CDR1 SQVTM and CDR2 ANQGSEA. The CDR3 totals 13 residues. The CDR3 DNA reads TGCAGCGTTGTGGGCAGACTGAACACTGAAGCTTTCTTT. It is translated as CSVVGRLNTEAFF.

This clonotype came up many times. The V call is TRBV10-3, the J call TRBJ2-6; 7 nucleotides agree with TRBD1. In germline, CDR1 is ENHRY, CDR2 SYGVKD. The CDR3 loop spans 14 amino acids. V gave up 8 bases and J gave up 1 base; unmatched junction bases: 2. The CDR3 bases are TGTGCCATCCACAGGGGATCTGGGGCCAACGTCCTGACTTTC. Translated: CAIHRGSGANVLTF.

This clonotype was observed many times. The rearrangement uses TRBV11-2 and TRBJ2-1; D not certain. Germline V gene lookup returns CDR1 SGHAT and CDR2 FQNNGV. V lost 6 bases to trimming and J lost 4 bases, with 16 bases between them. The length of the CDR3 is 15 residues. CDR3 protein: CASSSKTGGYNEQFF. As DNA, the CDR3 is TGTGCCAGCAGTTCCAAGACCGGCGGTTACAATGAGCAGTTCTTC.

This clonotype was picked up many times. Mismatch with germline at one junction end may stem from a read error. J is TRBJ2-5 and V is TRBV4-1; either TRBD1 or TRBD2 may supply D (5 bases each). Germline-derived CDR1 and CDR2 are MGHRA and YSYEKL. The CDR3 runs to 19 residues. The CDR3: CASNQVATPGAPTKETQYF. DNA of the CDR3: TGCGCCAGCAACCAAGTAGCGACCCCTGGGGCTCCGACCAAAGAGACCCAGTACTTC.

The chain carries TRBV11-2 and TRBJ2-1; 7 bases are shared with TRBD2. Looked up from germline, CDR1 is SGHAT and CDR2 is FQNNGV. The CDR3 consists of 15 residues. The V gene end was trimmed by 4 bases and the J gene end by 7 bases; junction bases not matched to a gene: 10. CDR3 in DNA: TGTGCCAGCAGCTCGCTAGCGGATTCTTCTAATGAGCAGTTCTTC. It yields the protein CASSSLADSSNEQFF. The full variable domain, in which reference TRBV11-2 and TRBJ2-1 provide the parts outside the CDR3, is EAGVAQSPRYKIIEKRQSVAFWCNPISGHATLYWYQQILGQGPKLLIQFQNNGVVDDSQLPKDRFSAERLKGVDSTLKIQPAKLEDSAVYLCASSSLADSSNEQFFGPGTRLTVL.

In its sample, this clonotype was seen a few times. The chain is built from TRBV11-2 and TRBJ1-4; no clear D gene. The CDR3 spans 13 residues. Germline V gives CDR1 SGHAT, CDR2 FQNNGV. With 5 bases removed from V and 8 bases from J, the gap between germline ends came to 12 bases. The CDR3 sequence is CASSGRPGEKLFF. CDR3 bases: TGTGCCAGCAGCGGGCGGCCGGGGGAAAAACTGTTTTTT. Filled out from reference TRBV11-2 and TRBJ1-4, the complete variable domain reads EAGVAQSPRYKIIEKRQSVAFWCNPISGHATLYWYQQILGQGPKLLIQFQNNGVVDDSQLPKDRFSAERLKGVDSTLKIQPAKLEDSAVYLCASSGRPGEKLFFGSGTQLSVL.

The CDR3 loop reads CASTDRYEQYF. Written as DNA, the CDR3 is TGTGCCAGTACAGACCGCTACGAGCAGTACTTC. The chain links TRBV2 to TRBJ2-7; D gene ambiguous. Deletions cut 9 bases from V and 3 bases from J, with 9 bases between. From germline, CDR1 is SNHLY and CDR2 FYNNEI. This CDR3 spans 11 amino acids.

This clonotype showed up many times. This chain joins TRBV5-1 and TRBJ1-3; 9 positions match TRBD1. The germline gives CDR1 SGHRS, CDR2 YFSETQ. The CDR3 spans 17 residues. Trimming cost V 7 bases and J 4 bases; bases outside gene matches: 15. CDR3 protein: CASSSTSGQGYGNTIYF. CDR3 in DNA: TGCGCCAGCTCCTCCACATCGGGACAGGGTTACGGAAACACCATATATTTT. The full variable domain, its missing parts supplied by reference TRBV5-1 and TRBJ1-3, is KAGVTQTPRYLIKTRGQQVTLSCSPISGHRSVSWYQQTPGQGLQFLFEYFSETQRNKGNFPGRFSGRQFSNSRSEMNVSTLELGDSALYLCASSSTSGQGYGNTIYFGEGSWLTVV.

To note about this clonotype: Possible read error: a much larger clone is one base away. The rearrangement links TRBV6-4 to TRBJ2-1; 8 bases fit TRBD2. CDR1 MRHNA and CDR2 SNTAGT come from the germline V gene. Germline trimming cut 4 bases from V and 4 bases from J; bases unmatched to any gene: 6. This CDR3 is built from 15 residues. The CDR3 loop is CASSAGLESYNEQFF. The CDR3 DNA follows: TGTGCCAGCAGTGCGGGACTAGAGTCGTACAATGAGCAGTTCTTC.

There are many counts of this clonotype. The rearrangement joins TRBV2 to TRBJ2-2; 7 bases agree with TRBD1. CDR1 is SNHLY, CDR2 FYNNEI, per germline. V was pared by 3 bases and J by 0 bases, with 7 bases of the junction left unmatched. The CDR3 runs to 17 residues. The CDR3 is CASSEGRGYANTGELFF. Written as DNA, the CDR3 is TGTGCCAGCAGTGAGGGCAGGGGGTACGCGAACACCGGGGAGCTGTTTTTT.

This clonotype was detected many times. The rearrangement joins TRBV20-1 to TRBJ2-7; D is unresolved. Germline-derived CDR1 and CDR2 are DFQATT and SNEGSKA (reference sequence). The CDR3 is 9 residues long. The V and J ends lost 7 bases and 5 bases respectively, with 6 bases between them. CDR3 bases: TGCAGTGGCGCGCACGAGCAGTACTTC. Translating it yields CSGAHEQYF.

The chain is built from TRBV10-3 and TRBJ1-1; tentatively, D is TRBD1 (6 bases). V lost 6 bases, J lost 2 bases, and 13 bases lay in between. This CDR3 comprises 14 residues. CDR1 and CDR2 (germline): ENHRY, SYGVKD. The CDR3 is CAISSLGGNTEAFF. Here the CDR3 DNA reads TGTGCCATCAGCTCGTTGGGGGGCAACACTGAAGCTTTCTTT.

The chain carries TRBV9 and TRBJ1-3; D call uncertain. In germline, CDR1 is SGDLS, CDR2 YYNGEE. Trimming took 4 bases from V and 7 from J, leaving 9 bases between them. CDR3 length: 12 residues. CDR3 nucleotides: TGTGCCAGCAGCCCACGAGGGAACACCATATATTTT. Translated, it gives CASSPRGNTIYF.

This clonotype appeared many times. The CDR3: CASSPPPGELFF. The CDR3 DNA sequence: TGTGCCAGCAGCCCACCCCCCGGGGAGCTGTTTTTT. The chain combines TRBV7-9 with TRBJ2-2, with D hard to call. The CDR3 runs 12 residues. V was cut by 5 bases and J by 6 bases, with 7 bases left in between. CDR1 and CDR2 (germline): SEHNR, FQNEAQ (reference sequence). The complete variable domain, with remaining parts taken from reference TRBV7-9 and TRBJ2-2, reads DTGVSQNPRHKITKRGQNVTFRCDPISEHNRLYWYRQTLGQGPEFLTYFQNEAQLEKSRLLSDRFSAERPKGSFSTLEIQRTEQGDSAMYLCASSPPPGELFFGEGSRLTVL.

The chain joins TRBV18 to TRBJ2-3; D might be TRBD1 (5 bases). Trimming stripped 3 bases from V and 1 base from J, with 11 bases between. The CDR3 loop spans 15 amino acids. The germline CDR1 and CDR2 sequences are KGHSH and LQKENI. This CDR3 reads CASSPCQGCTDTQYF. CDR3 DNA: TGTGCCAGCTCACCGTGTCAGGGTTGCACAGATACGCAGTATTTT.

This chain uses TRBV28 with TRBJ2-7; D may match TRBD1 or TRBD2 (6 bases each). This CDR3 comprises 15 residues. V gave up 5 bases and J gave up 0 bases, with 14 bases separating them. CDR1 and CDR2 (germline): MDHEN, SYDVKM. In DNA, the CDR3 is TGTGCCAGCAGTCTATTAGCGGACAGCTCCTACGAGCAGTACTTC. This sequence encodes CASSLLADSSYEQYF.

This clonotype was seen at least ten times. This chain uses TRBV7-2 with TRBJ1-4; D is unresolved. The CDR3 length is 13 residues. The germline gives CDR1 SGHTA, CDR2 FQGNSA. Trimming pared 4 bases from V and 5 bases from J, leaving 8 bases between. The CDR3 DNA reads TGTGCCAGCAGCTCGGGCCGGAATGAAAAACTGTTTTTT. This sequence encodes CASSSGRNEKLFF. Supplemented by reference TRBV7-2 and TRBJ1-4, the full variable domain reads GAGVSQSPSNKVTEKGKDVELRCDPISGHTALYWYRQSLGQGLEFLIYFQGNSAPDKSGLPSDRFSAERTGGSVSTLTIQRTQQEDSAVYLCASSSGRNEKLFFGSGTQLSVL.

The chain recombines TRBV12-3 or TRBV12-4 with TRBJ1-2; D unclear. The CDR3 runs to 15 residues. V lost 3 bases and J 0 bases, leaving 11 bases between the germline ends. The CDR3 DNA reads as TGTGCCAGCAGTTTGACGCGGTCAGCTAACTATGGCTACACCTTC. Protein: CASSLTRSANYGYTF.

This clonotype was counted only a few times. V gene TRBV27 combines with J gene TRBJ2-1, with D perhaps TRBD1 or TRBD2 (5 bases each). This CDR3 is 17 amino acids long. The V gene lost 8 bases and the J gene lost 0 bases, with 20 bases spanning the gap. The V gene's germline CDR1 is MNHEY and CDR2 SMNVEV (reference sequence). The CDR3 DNA sequence: TGTGCCAGCGCCTCTGTACGGGGCAATAGCTCCTACAATGAGCAGTTCTTC. Protein sequence: CASASVRGNSSYNEQFF.